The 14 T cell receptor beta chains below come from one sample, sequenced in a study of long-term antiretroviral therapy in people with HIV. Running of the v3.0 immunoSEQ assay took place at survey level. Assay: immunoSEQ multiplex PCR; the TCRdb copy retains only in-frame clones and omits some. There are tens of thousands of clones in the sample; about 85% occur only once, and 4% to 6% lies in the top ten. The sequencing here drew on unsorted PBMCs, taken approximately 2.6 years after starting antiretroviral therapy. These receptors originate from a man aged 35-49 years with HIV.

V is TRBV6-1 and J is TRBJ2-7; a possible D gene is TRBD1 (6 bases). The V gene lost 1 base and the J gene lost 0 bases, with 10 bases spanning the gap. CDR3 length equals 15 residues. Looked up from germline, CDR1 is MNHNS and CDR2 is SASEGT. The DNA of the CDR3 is TGTGCCAGCAGTGAAGAGGGACAAAGCTCCTACGAGCAGTACTTC. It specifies CASSEEGQSSYEQYF.

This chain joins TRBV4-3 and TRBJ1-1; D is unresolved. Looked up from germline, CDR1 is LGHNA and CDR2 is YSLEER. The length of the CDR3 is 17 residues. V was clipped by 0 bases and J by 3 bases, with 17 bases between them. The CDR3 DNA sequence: TGCGCCAGCAGCCAAGATTATCGGGAGGGTAGGGACACTGAAGCTTTCTTT. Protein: CASSQDYREGRDTEAFF.

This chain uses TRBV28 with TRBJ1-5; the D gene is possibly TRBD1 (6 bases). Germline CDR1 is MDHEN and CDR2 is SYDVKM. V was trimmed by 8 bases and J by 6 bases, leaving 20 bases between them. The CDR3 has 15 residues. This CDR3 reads CASSLTGGPSQPQHF. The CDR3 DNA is TGTGCCAGCTCCCTCACGGGGGGCCCTAGTCAGCCCCAGCATTTT.

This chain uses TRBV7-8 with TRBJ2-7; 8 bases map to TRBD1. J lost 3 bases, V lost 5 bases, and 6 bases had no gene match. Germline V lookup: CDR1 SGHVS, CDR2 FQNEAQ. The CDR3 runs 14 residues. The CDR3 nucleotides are TGTGCCAGCAGCCTCGACAGGGGAAACTACGAGCAGTACTTC. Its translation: CASSLDRGNYEQYF.

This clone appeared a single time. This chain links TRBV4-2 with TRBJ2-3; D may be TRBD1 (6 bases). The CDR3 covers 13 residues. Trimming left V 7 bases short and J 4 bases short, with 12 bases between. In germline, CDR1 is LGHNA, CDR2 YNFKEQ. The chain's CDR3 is CASTQTGADTQYF. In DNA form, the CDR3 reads TGTGCCAGCACTCAGACAGGCGCAGATACGCAGTATTTT.

The CDR3 bases are TGTGCCAGCATTATGGGACTAGCGGGAGGGGCAGATACGCAGTATTTT. Translated: CASIMGLAGGADTQYF. V is TRBV2 and J is TRBJ2-3; 16 bases align to TRBD2. This CDR3 contains 16 residues. Looked up from germline, CDR1 is SNHLY and CDR2 is FYNNEI. V dropped 7 bases and J dropped 4; count of bases not matched to a gene: 5. Combining the CDR3 with reference TRBV2 and TRBJ2-3 gives the whole variable domain EPEVTQTPSHQVTQMGQEVILRCVPISNHLYFYWYRQILGQKVEFLVSFYNNEISEKSEIFDDQFSVERPDGSNFTLKIRSTKLEDSAMYFCASIMGLAGGADTQYFGPGTRLTVL.

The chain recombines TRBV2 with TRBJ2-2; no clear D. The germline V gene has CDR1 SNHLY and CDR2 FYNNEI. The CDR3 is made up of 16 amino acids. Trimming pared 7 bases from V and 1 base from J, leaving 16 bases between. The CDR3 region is CASTGGLPVNTGELFF. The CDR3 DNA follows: TGTGCCAGCACGGGCGGCCTACCGGTGAACACCGGGGAGCTGTTTTTT.

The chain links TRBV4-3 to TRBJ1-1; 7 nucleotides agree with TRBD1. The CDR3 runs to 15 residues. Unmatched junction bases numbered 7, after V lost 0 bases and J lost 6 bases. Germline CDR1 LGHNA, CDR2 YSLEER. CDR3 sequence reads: CASSQDLTGEPEAFF. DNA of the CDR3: TGCGCCAGCAGCCAAGATCTCACAGGGGAGCCTGAAGCTTTCTTT.

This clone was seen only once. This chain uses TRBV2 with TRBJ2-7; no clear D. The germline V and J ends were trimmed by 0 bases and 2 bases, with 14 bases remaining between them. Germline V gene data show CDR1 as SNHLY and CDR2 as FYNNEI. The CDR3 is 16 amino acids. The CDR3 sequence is CASSEALRNGPYEQYF. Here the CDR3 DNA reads TGTGCCAGCAGTGAAGCGCTTCGAAACGGTCCCTACGAGCAGTACTTC.

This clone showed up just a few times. This CDR3 reads CASSTTGVDGYTF. The DNA for the CDR3 is TGCGCCAGCAGCACAACAGGGGTGGATGGCTACACCTTC. V and J are TRBV5-1 and TRBJ1-2, with TRBD1 identical over 7 bases. This CDR3 region has 13 residues. Germline values: CDR1 SGHRS, CDR2 YFSETQ. The V and J ends lost 4 bases and 6 bases, in that order; junction bases with no gene match: 6.

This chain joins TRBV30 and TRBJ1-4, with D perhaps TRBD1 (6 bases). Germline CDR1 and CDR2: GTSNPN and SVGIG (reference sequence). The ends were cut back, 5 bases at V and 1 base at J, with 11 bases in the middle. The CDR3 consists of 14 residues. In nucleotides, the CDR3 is TGTGCCTGGGCCAGGGGACGAACTAATGAAAAACTGTTTTTT. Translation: CAWARGRTNEKLFF.

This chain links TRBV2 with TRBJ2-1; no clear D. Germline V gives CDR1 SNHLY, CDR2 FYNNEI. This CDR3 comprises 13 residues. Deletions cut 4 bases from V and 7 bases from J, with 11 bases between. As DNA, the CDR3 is TGTGCCAGCAGTGTCTCCCTGGGGAATGAGCAGTTCTTC. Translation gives CASSVSLGNEQFF. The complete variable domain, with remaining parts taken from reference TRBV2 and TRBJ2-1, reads EPEVTQTPSHQVTQMGQEVILRCVPISNHLYFYWYRQILGQKVEFLVSFYNNEISEKSEIFDDQFSVERPDGSNFTLKIRSTKLEDSAMYFCASSVSLGNEQFFGPGTRLTVL.

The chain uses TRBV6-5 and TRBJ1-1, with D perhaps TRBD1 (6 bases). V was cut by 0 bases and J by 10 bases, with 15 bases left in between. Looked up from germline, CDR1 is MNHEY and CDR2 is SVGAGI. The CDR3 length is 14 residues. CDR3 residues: CASSYSWGGIGAFF. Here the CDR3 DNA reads TGTGCCAGCAGTTACTCGTGGGGGGGCATAGGAGCTTTCTTT.

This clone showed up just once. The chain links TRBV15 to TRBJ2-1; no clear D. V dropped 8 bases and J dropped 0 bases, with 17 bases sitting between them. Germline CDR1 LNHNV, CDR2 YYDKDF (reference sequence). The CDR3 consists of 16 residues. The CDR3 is CATYHASRSSYNEQFF. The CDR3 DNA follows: TGTGCCACCTATCACGCCAGTCGAAGCTCCTACAATGAGCAGTTCTTC.